Sequencing of this T cell receptor (beta chain) was carried out in a study of T cell repertoires in cytomegalovirus infection. About the study: Recently identified HLA-C-restricted CMV epitopes were used, and well-studied HLA-B-restricted CMV epitopes were used as well. Matching HLA type and CMV infection were both indicated by public TCR beta signatures. Overall study findings and caveats: Cumulative public TCR beta family frequency identified CMV carriers with the relevant HLA. Dominating the ex vivo response were TCR beta clonotypes that were CMV-specific and HLA-C-restricted.

Trimming removed 4 bases from V and 1 base from J, with 4 bases in between. CDR1 is SGHTA, CDR2 FQGNSA, per germline. The CDR3 runs to 13 residues. At least ten counts were recorded for this clonotype. Its antigen is undetermined. TCRdb itself ran the reads through MiXCR, one entry per CDR3 protein. The sample lists 250,000 to 300,000 distinct CDR3 sequences; roughly a fifth were seen once. The receptor's source is a human donor in good health (CMV status not recorded). Some clones in this sample may be carry-over from other donors' samples. Here the sequenced sample was cultured PBMCs, taken from culture after CMV antigen stimulation. This chain uses TRBV7-2 with TRBJ2-2; D ambiguous. As DNA, the CDR3 is TGTGCCAGCAGCTCCGGGAACACCGGGGAGCTGTTTTTT. Protein product: CASSSGNTGELFF. Together with reference TRBV7-2 and TRBJ2-2, the CDR3 gives the full variable domain: GAGVSQSPSNKVTEKGKDVELRCDPISGHTALYWYRQSLGQGLEFLIYFQGNSAPDKSGLPSDRFSAERTGGSVSTLTIQRTQQEDSAVYLCASSSGNTGELFFGEGSRLTVL.